The clone carrying this T cell receptor (beta chain) was detected many times. Its antigen remains unidentified. The data are from a study of T cells after yellow fever vaccination. About the research overall: Preparation used SMART-Seq v4 Ultra Low Input for the low-cell-number fractions.

TCRdb called the 5' RACE reads again in MiXCR, with one record for every CDR3 protein. The profile covers approximately 120,000 distinct CDR3 sequences, with under 8% appearing a single time and approximately 2.7% taken by the ten largest. Findings and caveats of the study: High-abundance clonotypes from the bulk population could contaminate FACS-sorted repertoires. It was a small share of clonotypes that appeared in both CD4 and CD8 compartments.

The sequences come from CD4+ T cells sorted from PBMCs, collected less than 11 days after the first yellow fever vaccination. This clonotype was sampled from a young man who received the YFV17D yellow fever vaccine.

CDR3 residues: CASGEGAGYNEQFF. CDR3 nucleotides: TGCGCCAGCGGTGAAGGAGCCGGCTACAATGAGCAGTTCTTC. The genes are TRBV5-1 and TRBJ2-1; D unclear. CDR3 length equals 14 residues. Trimming took 7 bases from V and 3 from J, leaving 14 bases between them. Germline-derived CDR1 and CDR2 are SGHRS and YFSETQ.